This T cell receptor (beta chain) was documented in a study of shared clonotypes between healthy human individuals. Turning to the study itself: For every donor, three CD4 naive, three CD4 memory, two CD8 naive and one CD8 memory plates were used.

Naive CD8 populations comprised CD45RO-negative cells positively selected for CCR7, excluding terminally differentiated effector memory CD45RA+ cells. Method: immunoSEQ multiplex PCR; TCRdb's copy keeps in-frame clones and lacks some. The profile covers 1.5 million to 2.5 million clones, with about 95% appearing a single time and 1% to 1.5% taken by the ten largest. V lost 2 bases to trimming and J lost 3 bases; unmatched junction nucleotides: 10. This CDR3 is built from 17 residues. The V gene's germline CDR1 is WSHSY and CDR2 SAAADI. The receptor was isolated from a man between 18 and 35 years old in good health. Sequences were obtained from naive CD8+ T cells sorted from blood. The rearrangement joins TRBV10-2 to TRBJ2-3; 8 nucleotides match TRBD1. This chain's CDR3 is CASSEERQGFRTDTQYF. The CDR3 region has the DNA TGCGCCAGCAGTGAGGAAAGACAGGGGTTTCGAACAGATACGCAGTATTTT.